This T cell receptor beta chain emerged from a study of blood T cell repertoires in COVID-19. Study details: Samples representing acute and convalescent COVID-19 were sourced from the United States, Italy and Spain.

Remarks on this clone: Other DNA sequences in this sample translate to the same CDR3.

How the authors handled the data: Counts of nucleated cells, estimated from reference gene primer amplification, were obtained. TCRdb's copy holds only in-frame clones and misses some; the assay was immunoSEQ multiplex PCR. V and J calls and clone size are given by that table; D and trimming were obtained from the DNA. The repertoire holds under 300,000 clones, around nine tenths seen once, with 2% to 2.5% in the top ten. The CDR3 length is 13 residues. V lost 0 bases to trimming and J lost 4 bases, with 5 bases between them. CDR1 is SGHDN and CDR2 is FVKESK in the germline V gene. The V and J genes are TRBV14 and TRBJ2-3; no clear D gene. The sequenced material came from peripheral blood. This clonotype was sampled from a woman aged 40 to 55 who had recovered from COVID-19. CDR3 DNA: TGTGCCAGCAGCCAAGATCTTGCAGATACGCAGTATTTT. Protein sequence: CASSQDLADTQYF.